Listed below are T cell receptor beta chains from one sample, sequenced in a study of shared clonotypes between healthy human individuals. Sequencing used immunoSEQ multiplex PCR; TCRdb keeps in-frame clones, though not all of them. Of approximately 2,200,000 clones in the sample, roughly 91% are singletons; the top ten hold 1.5% to 2%. Input material: naive CD8+ T cells from PBMCs. These receptors originate from a man younger than 30 in good health. Some clones in this sample may be carry-over from other donors' samples. The CDR3 runs from the conserved cysteine through the conserved F or W. D genes are given only for firm matches. Size values are once, few and many counts, or a class for expanded clones, and some rows have none.

TRBJ2-7 | . | . | TRBV7-9 | TGTGCCAGCAGCCCCCGTTCCGGGGGTGTCTATAACGAGCAGTACTTC | CASSPRSGGVYNEQYF
TRBJ2-7 | . | . | TRBV5-6 | TGTGCCAGCAGCGGGGACAAGTTCTACGAGCAGTACTTC | CASSGDKFYEQYF
TRBJ1-1 | . | TRBD1 | TRBV14 | TGTGCCAGCAGCCAGTGGGACAGTCTTCACTCCGAAGCTTTCTTT | CASSQWDSLHSEAFF
TRBJ2-1 | . | TRBD1 | TRBV30 | TGTGCCTGGAGTGGCGACAGGGTGTCGTTCTTC | CAWSGDRVSFF
TRBJ2-7 | . | TRBD2 | TRBV10-2 | TGCGCCAGCGGGGGGGCCTACGAGCAGTACTTC | CASGGAYEQYF
TRBJ1-1 | . | . | TRBV28 | TGTGCCAGCACCTTACTAAGGGGGGGGTTCGGTTTCTTT | CASTLLRGGFGFF
TRBJ2-7 | . | . | TRBV4-3 | TGCGCCAGCAGCCAAGAAGTGGGGAATAGCTACGAGCAGTACTTC | CASSQEVGNSYEQYF
TRBJ1-5 | . | TRBD1 | TRBV5-5 | TGTGCCAGCAGCTTGGGGGACAGGGTCTACCAGCCCCAGCATTTT | CASSLGDRVYQPQHF
TRBJ2-3 | . | . | TRBV6-5 | TGTGCCAGCAGTTACTCTCCAGGGGCAACAGATACGCAGTATTTT | CASSYSPGATDTQYF
TRBJ1-4 | . | . | TRBV7-9 | TGTGCCAGCAGCTTAATGACGGAGGCTAATGAAAAACTGTTTTTT | CASSLMTEANEKLFF
TRBJ1-1 | . | TRBD1 | TRBV6-1 | TGTGCCAGCAGTGTAACCCGGACAGGAAACACTGAAGCTTTCTTT | CASSVTRTGNTEAFF
TRBJ2-7 | once | TRBD2 | TRBV2 | TGTGCCAGCAGTATAGAAGGACTAGCGGGATTTTACGGGATACAGCAGTACTTC | CASSIEGLAGFYGIQQYF
TRBJ2-1 | . | . | TRBV7-9 | TGTGCCAGCAGCTCCCCCCCGGGACTCGACAATGAGCAGTTCTTC | CASSSPPGLDNEQFF